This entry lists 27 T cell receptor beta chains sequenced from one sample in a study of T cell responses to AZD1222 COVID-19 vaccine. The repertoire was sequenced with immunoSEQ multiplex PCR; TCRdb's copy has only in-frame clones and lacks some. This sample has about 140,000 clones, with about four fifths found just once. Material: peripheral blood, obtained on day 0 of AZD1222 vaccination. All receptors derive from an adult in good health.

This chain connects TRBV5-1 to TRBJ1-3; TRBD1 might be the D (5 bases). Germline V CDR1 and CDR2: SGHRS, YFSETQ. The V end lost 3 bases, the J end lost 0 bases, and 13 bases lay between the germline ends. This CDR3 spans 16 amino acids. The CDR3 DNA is TGCGCCAGCAGCTCCGCAGGGATCAACTCTGGAAACACCATATATTTT. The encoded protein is CASSSAGINSGNTIYF.

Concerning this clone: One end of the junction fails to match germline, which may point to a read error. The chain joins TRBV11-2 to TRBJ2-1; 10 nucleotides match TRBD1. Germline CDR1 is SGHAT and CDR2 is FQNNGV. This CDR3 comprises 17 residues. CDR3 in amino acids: CASSVDTGTGAYNEQFF. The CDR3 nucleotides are TGTGCCAGCAGCGTAGATACCGGGACAGGGGCTTACAATGAGCAGTTCTTC.

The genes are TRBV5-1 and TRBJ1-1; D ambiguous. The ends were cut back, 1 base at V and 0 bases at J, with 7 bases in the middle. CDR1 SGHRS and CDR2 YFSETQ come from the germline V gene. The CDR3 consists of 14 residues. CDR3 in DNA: TGCGCCAGCAGCTTGTACAGCATGAACACTGAAGCTTTCTTT. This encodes CASSLYSMNTEAFF. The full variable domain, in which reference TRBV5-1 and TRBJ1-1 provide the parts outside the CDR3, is KAGVTQTPRYLIKTRGQQVTLSCSPISGHRSVSWYQQTPGQGLQFLFEYFSETQRNKGNFPGRFSGRQFSNSRSEMNVSTLELGDSALYLCASSLYSMNTEAFFGQGTRLTVV.

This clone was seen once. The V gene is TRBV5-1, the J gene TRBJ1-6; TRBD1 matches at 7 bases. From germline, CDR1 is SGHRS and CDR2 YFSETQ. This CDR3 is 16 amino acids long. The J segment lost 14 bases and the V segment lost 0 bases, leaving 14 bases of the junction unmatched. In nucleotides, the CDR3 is TGCGCCAGCAGCTTGGGGGTGGAACAGGGGACCGCGACCCTCCACTTT. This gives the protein CASSLGVEQGTATLHF.

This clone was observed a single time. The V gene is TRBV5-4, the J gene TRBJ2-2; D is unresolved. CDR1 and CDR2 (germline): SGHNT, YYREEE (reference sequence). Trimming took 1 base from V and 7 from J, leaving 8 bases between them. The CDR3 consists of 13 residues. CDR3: CASSLREVGELFF. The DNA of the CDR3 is TGTGCCAGCAGCTTGAGAGAGGTCGGGGAGCTGTTTTTT. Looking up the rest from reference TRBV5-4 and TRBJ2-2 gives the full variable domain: ETGVTQSPTHLIKTRGQQVTLRCSSQSGHNTVSWYQQALGQGPQFIFQYYREEENGRGNFPPRFSGLQFPNYSSELNVNALELDDSALYLCASSLREVGELFFGEGSRLTVL.

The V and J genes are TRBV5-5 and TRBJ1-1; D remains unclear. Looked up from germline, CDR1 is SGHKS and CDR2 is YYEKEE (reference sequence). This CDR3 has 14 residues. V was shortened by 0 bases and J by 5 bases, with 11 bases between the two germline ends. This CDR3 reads CASSLGGGETEAFF. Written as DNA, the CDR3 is TGTGCCAGCAGCTTGGGCGGTGGGGAGACTGAAGCTTTCTTT.

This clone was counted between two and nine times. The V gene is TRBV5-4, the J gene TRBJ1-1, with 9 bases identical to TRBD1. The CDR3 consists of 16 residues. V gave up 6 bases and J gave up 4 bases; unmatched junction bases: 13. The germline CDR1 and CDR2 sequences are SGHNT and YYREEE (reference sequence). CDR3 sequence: CASNDWGQGIFTEAFF. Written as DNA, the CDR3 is TGTGCCAGCAACGACTGGGGACAGGGCATCTTCACTGAAGCTTTCTTT.

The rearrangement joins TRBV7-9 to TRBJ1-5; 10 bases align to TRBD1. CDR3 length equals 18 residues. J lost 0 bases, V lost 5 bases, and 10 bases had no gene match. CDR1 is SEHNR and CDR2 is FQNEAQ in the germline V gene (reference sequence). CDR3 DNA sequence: TGTGCCAGCAGCCCTGGGACAGGGGCCAGTTATAGCAATCAGCCCCAGCATTTT. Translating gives CASSPGTGASYSNQPQHF.

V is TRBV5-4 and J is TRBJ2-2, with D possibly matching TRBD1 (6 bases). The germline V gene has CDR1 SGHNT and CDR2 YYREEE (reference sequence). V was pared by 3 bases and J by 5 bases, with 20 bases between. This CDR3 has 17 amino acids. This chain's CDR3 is CASSSGAGTSTTGELFF. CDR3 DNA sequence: TGTGCCAGCAGCTCCGGAGCCGGGACAAGTACGACCGGGGAGCTGTTTTTT.

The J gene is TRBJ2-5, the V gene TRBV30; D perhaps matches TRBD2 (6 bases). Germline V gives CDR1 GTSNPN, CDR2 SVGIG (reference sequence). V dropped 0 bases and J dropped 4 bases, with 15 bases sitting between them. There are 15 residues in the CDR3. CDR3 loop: CAWSVRGLGGETQYF. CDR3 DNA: TGTGCCTGGAGTGTACGGGGACTGGGGGGAGAGACCCAGTACTTC.

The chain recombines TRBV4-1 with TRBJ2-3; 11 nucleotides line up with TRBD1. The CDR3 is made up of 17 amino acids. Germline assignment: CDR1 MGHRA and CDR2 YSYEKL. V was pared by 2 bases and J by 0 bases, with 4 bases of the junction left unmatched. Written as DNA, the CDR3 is TGCGCCAGCAGCCAATCCGGGACAGGGGGAAGCACAGATACGCAGTATTTT. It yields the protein CASSQSGTGGSTDTQYF.

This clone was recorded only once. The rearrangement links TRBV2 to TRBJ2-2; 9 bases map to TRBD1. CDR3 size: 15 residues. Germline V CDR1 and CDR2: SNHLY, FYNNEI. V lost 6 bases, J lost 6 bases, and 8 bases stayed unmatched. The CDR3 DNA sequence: TGTGCCAGCAGGGAACAACAGGGGGCTGCCGGGGAGCTGTTTTTT. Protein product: CASREQQGAAGELFF.

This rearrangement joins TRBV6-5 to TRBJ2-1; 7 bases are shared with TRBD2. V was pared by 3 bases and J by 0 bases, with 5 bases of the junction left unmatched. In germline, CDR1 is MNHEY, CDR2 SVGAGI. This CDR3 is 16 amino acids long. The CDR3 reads CASSYDGGSSYNEQFF. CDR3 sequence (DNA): TGTGCCAGCAGTTATGACGGGGGGAGCTCCTACAATGAGCAGTTCTTC.

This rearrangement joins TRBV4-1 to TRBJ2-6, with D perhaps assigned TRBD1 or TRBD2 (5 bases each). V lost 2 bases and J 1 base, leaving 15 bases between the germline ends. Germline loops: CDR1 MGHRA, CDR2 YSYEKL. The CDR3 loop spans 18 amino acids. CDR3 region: CASSQRRGAGSGANVLTF. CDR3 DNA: TGCGCCAGCAGCCAAAGAAGAGGGGCAGGGTCTGGGGCCAACGTCCTGACTTTC.

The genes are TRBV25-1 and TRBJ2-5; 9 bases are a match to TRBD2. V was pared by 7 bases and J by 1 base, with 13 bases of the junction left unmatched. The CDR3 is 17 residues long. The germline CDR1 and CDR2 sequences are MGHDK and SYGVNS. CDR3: CASTMGLAYAFQETQYF. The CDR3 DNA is TGTGCCAGCACTATGGGACTAGCCTACGCCTTCCAAGAGACCCAGTACTTC.

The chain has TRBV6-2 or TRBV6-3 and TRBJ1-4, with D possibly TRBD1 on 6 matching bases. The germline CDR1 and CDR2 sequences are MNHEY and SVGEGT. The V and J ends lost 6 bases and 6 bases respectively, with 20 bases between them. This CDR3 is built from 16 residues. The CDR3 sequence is CASSPDVLQGYEKLFF. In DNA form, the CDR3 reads TGTGCCAGCAGCCCTGACGTGTTACAGGGATATGAAAAACTGTTTTTT.

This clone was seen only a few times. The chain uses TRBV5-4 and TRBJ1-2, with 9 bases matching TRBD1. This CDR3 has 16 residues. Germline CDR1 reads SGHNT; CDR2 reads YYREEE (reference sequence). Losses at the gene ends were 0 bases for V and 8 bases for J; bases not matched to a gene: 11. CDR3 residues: CASSLAQRDRVLGYTF. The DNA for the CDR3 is TGTGCCAGCAGCTTGGCCCAACGGGACAGGGTCTTAGGCTACACCTTC.

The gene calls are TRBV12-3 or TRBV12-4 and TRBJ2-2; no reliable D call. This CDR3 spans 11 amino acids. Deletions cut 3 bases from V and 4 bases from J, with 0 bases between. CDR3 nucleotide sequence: TGTGCCAGCAGTTTCACCGGGGAGCTGTTTTTT. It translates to CASSFTGELFF.

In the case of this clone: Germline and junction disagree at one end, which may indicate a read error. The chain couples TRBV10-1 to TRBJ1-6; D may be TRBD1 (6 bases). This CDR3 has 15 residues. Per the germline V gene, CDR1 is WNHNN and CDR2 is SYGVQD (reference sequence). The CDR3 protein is CASSEGRGGNSPLHF. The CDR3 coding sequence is TGCGCCAGCAGTGAAGGAAGGGGGGGAAATTCGCCCCTCCACTTT.

DNA for the CDR3: TGTGCCAGCAGTGAATTTATATTCGTAACTAATGAAAAACTGTTTTTT. Translated: CASSEFIFVTNEKLFF. The chain joins TRBV6-1 to TRBJ1-4; D not resolved. V was pared by 2 bases and J by 1 base, with 11 bases between. The CDR3 totals 16 residues. Germline CDR1 MNHNS, CDR2 SASEGT.

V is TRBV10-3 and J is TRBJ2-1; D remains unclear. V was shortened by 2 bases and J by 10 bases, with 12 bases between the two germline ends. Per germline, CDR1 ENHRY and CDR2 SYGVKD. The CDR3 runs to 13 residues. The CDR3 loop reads CAISELESAEQFF. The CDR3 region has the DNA TGTGCCATCAGTGAGCTAGAGTCGGCCGAGCAGTTCTTC.

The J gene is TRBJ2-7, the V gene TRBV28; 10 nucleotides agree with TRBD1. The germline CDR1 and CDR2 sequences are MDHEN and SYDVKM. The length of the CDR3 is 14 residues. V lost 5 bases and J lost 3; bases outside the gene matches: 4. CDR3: CASSRRDRGYEQYF. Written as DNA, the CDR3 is TGTGCCAGCAGTCGCCGGGACAGGGGCTACGAGCAGTACTTC.

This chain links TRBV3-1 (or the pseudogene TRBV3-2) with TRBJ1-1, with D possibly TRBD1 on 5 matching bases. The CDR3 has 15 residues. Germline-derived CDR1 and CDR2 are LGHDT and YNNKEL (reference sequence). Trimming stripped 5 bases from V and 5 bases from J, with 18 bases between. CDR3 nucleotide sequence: TGTGCCAGCAGCTCACCAGGTGGGGGGTGGACTGAAGCTTTCTTT. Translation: CASSSPGGGWTEAFF.

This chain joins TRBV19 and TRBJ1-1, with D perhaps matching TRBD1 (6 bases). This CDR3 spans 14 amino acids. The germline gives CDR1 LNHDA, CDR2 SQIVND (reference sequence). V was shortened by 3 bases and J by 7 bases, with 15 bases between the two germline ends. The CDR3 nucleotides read TGTGCCAGTAGTATTAGCCAGGGGCAGGGTGAAGCTTTCTTT. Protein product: CASSISQGQGEAFF.

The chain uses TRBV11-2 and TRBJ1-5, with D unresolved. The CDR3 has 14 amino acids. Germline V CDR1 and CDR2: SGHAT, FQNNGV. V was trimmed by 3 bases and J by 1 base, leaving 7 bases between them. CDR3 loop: CASSLWGSNQPQHF. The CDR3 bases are TGTGCCAGCAGCTTGTGGGGAAGCAATCAGCCCCAGCATTTT.

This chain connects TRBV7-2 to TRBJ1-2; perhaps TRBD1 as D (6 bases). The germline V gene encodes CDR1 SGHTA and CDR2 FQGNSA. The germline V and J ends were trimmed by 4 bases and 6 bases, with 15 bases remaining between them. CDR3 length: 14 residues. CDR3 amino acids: CASSSAGGRNGYTF. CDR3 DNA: TGTGCCAGCAGCTCGGCGGGGGGGCGGAATGGCTACACCTTC.

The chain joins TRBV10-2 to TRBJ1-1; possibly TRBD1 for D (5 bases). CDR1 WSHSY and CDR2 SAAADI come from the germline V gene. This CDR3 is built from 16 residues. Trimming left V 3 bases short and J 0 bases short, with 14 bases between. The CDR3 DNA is TGCGCCAGCAGTGATAGGGGAGGTTTCATGAACACTGAAGCTTTCTTT. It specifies CASSDRGGFMNTEAFF.